The 12 T cell receptor beta chains below were found in one sample sequenced in a study of CD8 T cells in ankylosing spondylitis. These receptors' antigens are unknown. TCRdb ran MiXCR on the 5' RACE reads and lists one entry per CDR3 protein. The sample holds hundreds of thousands of distinct CDR3 sequences, 10% to 15% seen once. Broader study findings: A TCR beta motif of several highly homologous variants appeared characteristic of ankylosing spondylitis blood.

Sequences were obtained from blood, either unsorted or a sorted T cell fraction (not recorded which). These receptors were obtained from a male donor with ankylosing spondylitis.

The chain carries TRBV7-2 and TRBJ2-7; a possible D gene is TRBD2 (6 bases). The CDR3 is 15 residues long. Germline CDR1 SGHTA, CDR2 FQGNSA. V was shortened by 5 bases and J by 0 bases, with 14 bases between the two germline ends. The CDR3: CASSTQGLTSYEQYF. CDR3 nucleotides: TGTGCCAGCAGCACGCAGGGACTTACCTCCTACGAGCAGTACTTC.

V gene TRBV20-1 combines with J gene TRBJ2-7, with a weak D call TRBD2 (6 bases). CDR3 length: 14 amino acids. Trimming left V 2 bases short and J 3 bases short, with 14 bases between. The germline CDR1 and CDR2 sequences are DFQATT and SNEGSKA (reference sequence). For the CDR3, the DNA is TGCAGTGCTAGAAGGGCGGGATTACACTACGAGCAGTACTTC. The encoded protein is CSARRAGLHYEQYF.

This clonotype was picked up a small number of times. The chain carries TRBV20-1 and TRBJ2-7; D is undetermined. CDR1 is DFQATT and CDR2 is SNEGSKA in the germline V gene (reference sequence). The CDR3 is 14 residues long. The ends were cut back, 6 bases at V and 1 base at J, with 16 bases in the middle. CDR3 protein: CSAIRIMASYEQYF. The CDR3 region has the DNA TGCAGTGCCATTAGGATAATGGCTTCCTACGAGCAGTACTTC.

This clonotype was counted only a few times. The V and J genes are TRBV7-2 and TRBJ2-3, with unresolved D. Trimming cost V 2 bases and J 0 bases, with 6 bases left between them. CDR3 size: 14 residues. The V gene's germline CDR1 is SGHTA and CDR2 FQGNSA. CDR3 amino acids: CASSLWISTDTQYF. The CDR3 nucleotides read TGTGCCAGCAGCTTATGGATCAGCACAGATACGCAGTATTTT.

This clonotype was counted between two and nine times. This sequence joins TRBV5-1 and TRBJ1-4; the D is unclear. The CDR3 is 15 residues long. V shed 1 base and J shed 0 bases, with 7 bases lying between them. The germline V gene has CDR1 SGHRS and CDR2 YFSETQ. The CDR3 reads CASSLMVATNEKLFF. In nucleotides, the CDR3 is TGCGCCAGCAGCTTGATGGTCGCAACTAATGAAAAACTGTTTTTT.

This clonotype was detected only a few times. The chain carries TRBV4-3 and TRBJ1-4; 10 bases fit TRBD1. V shed 4 bases and J 8 bases; nucleotides not matched to a gene: 10. The CDR3 covers 16 residues. Germline CDR1 is LGHNA and CDR2 is YSLEER. The DNA of the CDR3 is TGCGCCAGCAGCCTACACGGGGGGACAGGGGAGGAAAAACTGTTTTTT. This gives the protein CASSLHGGTGEEKLFF.

This chain uses TRBV5-5 with TRBJ2-2, with D unclear. The V end lost 1 base, the J end lost 6 bases, and 10 bases lay between the germline ends. Germline V CDR1 and CDR2: SGHKS, YYEKEE (reference sequence). The CDR3 has 14 residues. As DNA, the CDR3 is TGTGCCAGCAGCTTGACCCCTAGTCCCGGGGAGCTGTTTTTT. It translates to CASSLTPSPGELFF.

The J gene is TRBJ1-5, the V gene TRBV12-3 or TRBV12-4; tentatively, D is TRBD1 (5 bases). The CDR3 has 12 amino acids. V was cut by 7 bases and J by 4 bases, with 8 bases left in between. DNA for the CDR3: TGTGCCAGCAACCGGGGGAATCAGCCCCAGCATTTT. Residues: CASNRGNQPQHF.

The CDR3 DNA sequence: TGTGCCAGCAGTTTTAGACAAGGGGTACTGTATCAGCCCCAGCATTTT. Its translation is CASSFRQGVLYQPQHF. The genes are TRBV12-3 or TRBV12-4 and TRBJ1-5; tentative D call: TRBD1 (5 bases). V dropped 3 bases and J dropped 5 bases, with 17 bases sitting between them. The CDR3 sequence is 16 residues long.

This clonotype was observed a few times. V and J are TRBV4-2 and TRBJ2-3; 15 bases match TRBD2. In germline, CDR1 is LGHNA, CDR2 YNFKEQ. Losses at the gene ends were 1 base for V and 4 bases for J; bases not matched to a gene: 0. This CDR3 has 16 amino acids. The CDR3 here is CASSQGTSGRADTQYF. CDR3 coding DNA: TGTGCCAGCAGCCAAGGGACTAGCGGGAGGGCAGATACGCAGTATTTT.

V usage is TRBV7-8 and J usage is TRBJ2-3, with TRBD2 identical over 8 bases. The CDR3 consists of 15 residues. V lost 8 bases to trimming and J lost 4 bases; unmatched junction nucleotides: 11. Germline lookup yields CDR1 SGHVS and CDR2 FQNEAQ. CDR3 region: CASRGTGGNADTQYF. The CDR3, as DNA: TGTGCCAGCCGCGGGACGGGAGGGAACGCAGATACGCAGTATTTT.

The chain has TRBV6-5 and TRBJ1-1, with unresolved D. CDR1 and CDR2 (germline): MNHEY, SVGAGI. This CDR3 is built from 13 residues. V lost 4 bases and J lost 0, with 6 bases in between. The CDR3 spells CASSFVMNTEAFF. The DNA for the CDR3 is TGTGCCAGCAGTTTTGTAATGAACACTGAAGCTTTCTTT.